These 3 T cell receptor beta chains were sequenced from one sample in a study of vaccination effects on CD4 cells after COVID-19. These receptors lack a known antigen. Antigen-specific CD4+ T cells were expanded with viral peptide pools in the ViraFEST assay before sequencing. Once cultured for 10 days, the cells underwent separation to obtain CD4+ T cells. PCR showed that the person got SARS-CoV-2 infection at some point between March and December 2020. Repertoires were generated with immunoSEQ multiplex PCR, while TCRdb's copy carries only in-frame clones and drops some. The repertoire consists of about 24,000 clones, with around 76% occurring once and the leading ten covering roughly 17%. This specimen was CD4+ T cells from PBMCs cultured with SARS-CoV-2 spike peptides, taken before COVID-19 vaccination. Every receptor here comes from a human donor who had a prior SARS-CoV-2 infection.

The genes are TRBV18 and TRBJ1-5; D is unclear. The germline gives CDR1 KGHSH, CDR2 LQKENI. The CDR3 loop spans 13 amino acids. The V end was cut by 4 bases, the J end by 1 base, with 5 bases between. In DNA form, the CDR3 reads TGTGCCAGCTCACGTGGCAGCAATCAGCCCCAGCATTTT. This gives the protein CASSRGSNQPQHF.

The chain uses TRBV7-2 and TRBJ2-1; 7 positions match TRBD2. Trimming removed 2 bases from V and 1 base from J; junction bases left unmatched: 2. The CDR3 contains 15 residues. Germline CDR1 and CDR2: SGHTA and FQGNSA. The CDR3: CASSLLAESYNEQFF. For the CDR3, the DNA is TGTGCCAGCAGCTTACTAGCGGAGTCCTACAATGAGCAGTTCTTC. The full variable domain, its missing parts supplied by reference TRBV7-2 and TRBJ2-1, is GAGVSQSPSNKVTEKGKDVELRCDPISGHTALYWYRQSLGQGLEFLIYFQGNSAPDKSGLPSDRFSAERTGGSVSTLTIQRTQQEDSAVYLCASSLLAESYNEQFFGPGTRLTVL.

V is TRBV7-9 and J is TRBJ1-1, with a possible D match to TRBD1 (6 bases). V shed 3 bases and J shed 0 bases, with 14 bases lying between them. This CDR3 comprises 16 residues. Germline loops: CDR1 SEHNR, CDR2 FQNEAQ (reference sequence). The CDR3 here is CASSLFGGQMNTEAFF. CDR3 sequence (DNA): TGTGCCAGCAGCTTGTTCGGTGGACAGATGAACACTGAAGCTTTCTTT.